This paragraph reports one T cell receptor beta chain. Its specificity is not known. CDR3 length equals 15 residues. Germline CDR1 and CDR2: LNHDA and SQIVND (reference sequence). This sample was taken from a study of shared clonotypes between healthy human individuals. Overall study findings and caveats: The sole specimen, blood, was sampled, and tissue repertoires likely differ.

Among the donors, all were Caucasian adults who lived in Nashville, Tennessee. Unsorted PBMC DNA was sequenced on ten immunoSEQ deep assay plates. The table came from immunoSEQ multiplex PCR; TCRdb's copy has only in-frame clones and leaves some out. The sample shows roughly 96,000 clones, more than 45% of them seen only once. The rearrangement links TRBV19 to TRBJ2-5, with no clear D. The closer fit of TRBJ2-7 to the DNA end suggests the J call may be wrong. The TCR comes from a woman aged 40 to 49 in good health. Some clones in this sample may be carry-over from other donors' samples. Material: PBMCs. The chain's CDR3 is CASSKGRESSYEQYF. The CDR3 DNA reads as TGTGCCAGTAGTAAGGGTCGCGAGAGCTCCTACGAGCAGTACTTC.